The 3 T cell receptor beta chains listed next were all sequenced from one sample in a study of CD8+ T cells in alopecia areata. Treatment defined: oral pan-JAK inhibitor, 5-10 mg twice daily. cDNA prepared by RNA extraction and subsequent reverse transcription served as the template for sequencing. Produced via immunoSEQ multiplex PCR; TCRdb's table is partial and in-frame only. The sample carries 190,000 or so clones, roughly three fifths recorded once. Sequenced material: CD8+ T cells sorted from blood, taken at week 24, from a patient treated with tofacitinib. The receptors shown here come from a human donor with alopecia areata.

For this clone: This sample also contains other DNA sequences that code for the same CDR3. As DNA, the CDR3 is TGTGCCAGCAGTTATGGTACCGGGGAGCTGTTTTTT. It encodes CASSYGTGELFF. This chain links TRBV6-5 with TRBJ2-2; D is unclear. Germline V CDR1 and CDR2: MNHEY, SVGAGI. V shed 3 bases and J shed 5 bases, with 4 bases lying between them. CDR3 length: 12 residues.

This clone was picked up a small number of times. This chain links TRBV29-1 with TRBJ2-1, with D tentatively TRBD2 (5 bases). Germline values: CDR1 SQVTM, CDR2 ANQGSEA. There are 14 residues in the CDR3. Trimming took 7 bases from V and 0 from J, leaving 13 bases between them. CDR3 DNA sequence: TGCAGCGCACCGGAAGGGAGCTCCTACAATGAGCAGTTCTTC. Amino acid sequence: CSAPEGSSYNEQFF.

The CDR3 is CAWSLGGLGSYGYTF. CDR3 nucleotide sequence: TGTGCCTGGAGTCTCGGGGGATTGGGTAGCTATGGCTACACCTTC. This chain connects TRBV30 to TRBJ1-2; TRBD1 might be the D (5 bases). CDR1 is GTSNPN, CDR2 SVGIG, per germline (reference sequence). Trimming removed 2 bases from V and 4 bases from J, with 17 bases in between. The CDR3 has 15 amino acids.